The 24 T cell receptor beta chains given below trace back to one sample, sequenced in a study of cytomegalovirus exposure and HLA in healthy donors. Primers: 60 Vbeta forward and 13 Jbeta reverse. The data were produced by immunoSEQ multiplex PCR, yet TCRdb's version contains in-frame clones alone and is incomplete. The sample includes 80,000 to 100,000 clones, around 86% of them seen just once. Input material: PBMCs. The origin of the receptors is a female donor in good health and CMV-seropositive.

The V call is TRBV7-9, the J call TRBJ1-2, with D tentatively TRBD1 (5 bases). The V gene lost 0 bases and the J gene lost 5 bases, with 13 bases spanning the gap. There are 15 residues in the CDR3. Germline lookup yields CDR1 SEHNR and CDR2 FQNEAQ (reference sequence). CDR3 sequence: CASSLASGNPYGYTF. The CDR3 DNA reads TGTGCCAGCAGCTTAGCGTCAGGGAACCCTTATGGCTACACCTTC.

The chain recombines TRBV11-2 with TRBJ1-1; 9 bases agree with TRBD1. V shed 8 bases, J shed 4 bases, and the junction held 17 bases outside the gene matches. The CDR3 extends over 17 amino acids. In germline, CDR1 is SGHAT, CDR2 FQNNGV. The CDR3 DNA reads TGTGCCAGCGCTCCGGGAGGCGCGGGACAGGGTGTCACTGAAGCTTTCTTT. It translates to CASAPGGAGQGVTEAFF. The full variable domain, its missing parts supplied by reference TRBV11-2 and TRBJ1-1, is EAGVAQSPRYKIIEKRQSVAFWCNPISGHATLYWYQQILGQGPKLLIQFQNNGVVDDSQLPKDRFSAERLKGVDSTLKIQPAKLEDSAVYLCASAPGGAGQGVTEAFFGQGTRLTVV.

This clone appeared a few times. This chain connects TRBV6-4 to TRBJ2-1; weak D call: TRBD1 (5 bases). Germline-derived CDR1 and CDR2 are MRHNA and SNTAGT. There are 15 residues in the CDR3. Deletions cut 4 bases from V and 1 base from J, with 11 bases between. CDR3 nucleotide sequence: TGTGCCAGCAGTGTTGACAGTATTTCCTACAATGAGCAGTTCTTC. Its protein product is CASSVDSISYNEQFF.

CDR3 residues: CSAWTEYEQYF. CDR3 nucleotide sequence: TGCAGTGCCTGGACAGAATACGAGCAGTACTTC. The gene calls are TRBV20-1 and TRBJ2-7; D is perhaps TRBD1 (6 bases). This CDR3 contains 11 residues. With 6 bases removed from V and 4 bases from J, the gap between germline ends came to 10 bases. Germline-derived CDR1 and CDR2 are DFQATT and SNEGSKA (reference sequence).

V is TRBV7-9 and J is TRBJ1-1; maybe TRBD1 (5 bases). CDR1 and CDR2 from the germline V gene are SEHNR and FQNEAQ (reference sequence). Between the trimmed V and J ends, which lost 2 bases and 7 bases, there was a span of 14 bases. This CDR3 has 14 residues. CDR3 DNA: TGTGCCAGCAGCTTAATGGGCTCGGGGGATGAAGCTTTCTTT. The encoded protein is CASSLMGSGDEAFF. Using reference TRBV7-9 and TRBJ1-1 for the parts outside the CDR3, the full variable domain is DTGVSQNPRHKITKRGQNVTFRCDPISEHNRLYWYRQTLGQGPEFLTYFQNEAQLEKSRLLSDRFSAERPKGSFSTLEIQRTEQGDSAMYLCASSLMGSGDEAFFGQGTRLTVV.

V is TRBV6-5 and J is TRBJ2-2; tentatively, D is TRBD1 (5 bases). V was trimmed by 5 bases and J by 4 bases, leaving 8 bases between them. Germline CDR1 MNHEY, CDR2 SVGAGI. This CDR3 comprises 13 residues. CDR3 loop: CASSRGFTGELFF. For the CDR3, the DNA is TGTGCCAGCAGTAGGGGATTCACCGGGGAGCTGTTTTTT.

This clone was observed a handful of times. The chain is built from TRBV5-1 and TRBJ2-2; possible D gene TRBD2, 6 bases. The CDR3 covers 15 residues. Trimming took off 0 bases at V and 5 bases at J, with 11 bases between the two ends. Germline V lookup: CDR1 SGHRS, CDR2 YFSETQ. The CDR3 sequence: CASSLVRGETGELFF. The CDR3, as DNA: TGCGCCAGCAGCTTGGTGCGGGGCGAGACCGGGGAGCTGTTTTTT. Looking up the rest from reference TRBV5-1 and TRBJ2-2 gives the full variable domain: KAGVTQTPRYLIKTRGQQVTLSCSPISGHRSVSWYQQTPGQGLQFLFEYFSETQRNKGNFPGRFSGRQFSNSRSEMNVSTLELGDSALYLCASSLVRGETGELFFGEGSRLTVL.

J is TRBJ2-1 and V is TRBV2; TRBD2 aligns across 9 bases. The V segment lost 1 base and the J segment 9 bases; nucleotides outside the gene matches: 4. CDR3 length: 14 amino acids. From germline, CDR1 is SNHLY and CDR2 FYNNEI. The CDR3: CASSEEGSGGEQFF. The CDR3 DNA sequence: TGTGCCAGCAGTGAAGAGGGTAGCGGGGGTGAGCAGTTCTTC.

This clone was found once. The gene calls are TRBV6-5 and TRBJ1-4; D gene ambiguous. Between the trimmed V and J ends, which lost 0 bases and 7 bases, there was a span of 6 bases. The germline V gene has CDR1 MNHEY and CDR2 SVGAGI. CDR3 length: 13 amino acids. The CDR3 sequence is CASSYSRGEKLFF. CDR3 nucleotide sequence: TGTGCCAGCAGTTACTCGCGGGGTGAAAAACTGTTTTTT.

V usage is TRBV19 and J usage is TRBJ1-1, with 7 bases lining up with TRBD1. This CDR3 has 16 residues. Germline V CDR1 and CDR2: LNHDA, SQIVND (reference sequence). After removal of 7 bases from V and 1 base from J, the junction contained 12 bases not matched to a gene. DNA for the CDR3: TGTGCCAGTATCATAGGGGGCGTTCGGGCGAACACTGAAGCTTTCTTT. Translated: CASIIGGVRANTEAFF.

V and J are TRBV2 and TRBJ2-1; TRBD2 matches at 12 bases. The CDR3 spans 15 residues. Germline V lookup: CDR1 SNHLY, CDR2 FYNNEI. Trimming at V came to 2 bases and at J to 7 bases, leaving 3 bases not matched to a gene. Here the CDR3 DNA reads TGTGCCAGCAGTGAATCTAGCGGGGGGGCAAATGAGCAGTTCTTC. Protein: CASSESSGGANEQFF.

The rearrangement links TRBV20-1 to TRBJ2-1, with D perhaps TRBD2 (5 bases). This CDR3 has 11 residues. V was shortened by 5 bases and J by 6 bases, with 8 bases between the two germline ends. CDR1 DFQATT and CDR2 SNEGSKA come from the germline V gene (reference sequence). The CDR3: CSAASPNEQFF. The CDR3 nucleotides are TGCAGTGCTGCTAGCCCCAATGAGCAGTTCTTC.

The CDR3 region has the DNA TGCGCCAGCAGCCAGACCAACAGGGGGCTGGAGACCCAGTACTTC. Translation gives CASSQTNRGLETQYF. The chain joins TRBV4-1 to TRBJ2-5; 9 bases are a match to TRBD1. The CDR3 loop spans 15 amino acids. The germline V gene encodes CDR1 MGHRA and CDR2 YSYEKL. V was clipped by 3 bases and J by 5 bases; unmatched bases: 7.

CDR3 residues: CASSLIRQGPSTDTQYF. The CDR3 nucleotides are TGTGCCAGCAGCTTAATCCGACAGGGCCCTAGCACAGATACGCAGTATTTT. The gene calls are TRBV7-9 and TRBJ2-3, with 7 nucleotides matching TRBD1. The CDR3 is 17 residues long. Trimming removed 2 bases from V and 0 bases from J; junction bases left unmatched: 8. CDR1 SEHNR and CDR2 FQNEAQ come from the germline V gene (reference sequence).

The J gene is TRBJ2-1, the V gene TRBV25-1; 7 bases align to TRBD2. Germline V gene sequence: CDR1 MGHDK, CDR2 SYGVNS. The CDR3 runs to 13 residues. Trimming removed 5 bases from V and 6 bases from J; junction bases left unmatched: 4. The CDR3 region is CASSSGGFNEQFF. The CDR3 DNA reads TGTGCCAGCAGTTCGGGGGGATTCAATGAGCAGTTCTTC.

The chain links TRBV19 to TRBJ1-1, with D tentatively TRBD1 (5 bases). Germline V CDR1 and CDR2: LNHDA, SQIVND (reference sequence). V lost 6 bases and J lost 5, with 13 bases in between. CDR3 length: 13 residues. The CDR3 bases are TGTGCCAGTAGGATCTCAGGGCTGACTGAAGCTTTCTTT. Its translation: CASRISGLTEAFF. Full variable domain (missing parts from reference TRBV19 and TRBJ1-1): DGGITQSPKYLFRKEGQNVTLSCEQNLNHDAMYWYRQDPGQGLRLIYYSQIVNDFQKGDIAEGYSVSREKKESFPLTVTSAQKNPTAFYLCASRISGLTEAFFGQGTRLTVV.

The chain joins TRBV6-6 to TRBJ2-5, with 9 positions matching TRBD1. V dropped 6 bases and J dropped 5; count of bases not matched to a gene: 10. The germline CDR1 and CDR2 sequences are MNHNY and SVGAGI (reference sequence). The CDR3 is made up of 15 amino acids. CDR3 in DNA: TGTGCCAGCAGCCCTGGGACAGGGCCCCGGGAGACCCAGTACTTC. Protein product: CASSPGTGPRETQYF.

J is TRBJ1-1 and V is TRBV6-5, with unresolved D. CDR1 MNHEY and CDR2 SVGAGI come from the germline V gene. The CDR3 runs 13 residues. Trimming shortened V by 10 bases and J by 3 bases, and 15 bases separated the two germline ends. The CDR3 protein is CATLRGGDTEAFF. DNA for the CDR3: TGTGCCACCCTCCGGGGAGGAGACACTGAAGCTTTCTTT.

The chain employs TRBV7-2 and TRBJ2-5; 10 bases match TRBD2. Germline V gene data show CDR1 as SGHTA and CDR2 as FQGNSA. CDR3 length equals 18 residues. With 4 bases clipped from V and 5 bases from J, the junction kept 16 bases outside the gene matches. CDR3 residues: CASSSLLAGEWFGETQYF. CDR3 bases: TGTGCCAGCAGCTCACTTCTAGCGGGAGAGTGGTTTGGGGAGACCCAGTACTTC.

The rearrangement uses TRBV5-1 and TRBJ1-1; 7 nucleotides match TRBD1. The CDR3 is made up of 12 amino acids. CDR1 is SGHRS and CDR2 is YFSETQ in the germline V gene. V dropped 4 bases and J dropped 8; count of bases not matched to a gene: 5. The CDR3 reads CASSASTGEAFF. CDR3 coding DNA: TGCGCCAGCAGCGCCTCGACAGGGGAAGCTTTCTTT.

This sequence joins TRBV28 and TRBJ2-2; TRBD2 agrees at 7 bases. Germline CDR1 reads MDHEN; CDR2 reads SYDVKM. V shed 10 bases and J 6 bases; nucleotides not matched to a gene: 11. This CDR3 region has 14 residues. The CDR3 coding sequence is TGTGCCACCCTGGAGACGGGAGGACCCGGGGAGCTGTTTTTT. Translation gives CATLETGGPGELFF.

This clone has just a few counts. The rearrangement joins TRBV5-6 to TRBJ2-7; 11 bases agree with TRBD1. This CDR3 is 17 amino acids long. Unmatched junction bases numbered 10, after V lost 4 bases and J lost 1 base. Per the germline V gene, CDR1 is SGHDT and CDR2 is YYEEEE. The CDR3 DNA is TGTGCCAGCAGCCCCGGACAGGGGGCTCCCCAATCCTACGAGCAGTACTTC. This encodes CASSPGQGAPQSYEQYF.

V is TRBV28 and J is TRBJ1-5, with TRBD1 matching over 10 bases. With V trimmed by 5 bases and J by 4 bases, 5 bases remained unmatched. The CDR3 length is 15 residues. Per the germline V gene, CDR1 is MDHEN and CDR2 is SYDVKM. The CDR3 DNA reads TGTGCCAGCAGTCTCCGGGACAGGGGTAATCAGCCCCAGCATTTT. It codes for CASSLRDRGNQPQHF.

This chain connects TRBV6-5 to TRBJ1-1; D might be TRBD1 (6 bases). There are 15 residues in the CDR3. Trimming left V 5 bases short and J 0 bases short, with 13 bases between. CDR1 MNHEY and CDR2 SVGAGI come from the germline V gene. The CDR3: CASSLGQTMNTEAFF. The CDR3 DNA reads TGTGCCAGCAGTCTCGGACAGACCATGAACACTGAAGCTTTCTTT.